The 6 T cell receptor beta chains presented below share a single source sample, sequenced in a study of breast tumors, draining lymph nodes, adjacent tissues. Breast cancer patients provided tissue from their axillary draining lymph nodes. Each CDR3 protein gets one entry after TCRdb re-called the multiplex PCR reads with MiXCR. The sample yields roughly 110,000 distinct CDR3 sequences, 30% seen once. Sequences were obtained from axillary lymph node tissue. Receptors were obtained from a female donor with breast cancer. Some clones in this sample may be carry-over from other donors' samples.

This clonotype was seen just once. The chain is built from TRBV4-3 and TRBJ1-4, with D perhaps TRBD1 (5 bases). This CDR3 has 15 residues. CDR1 and CDR2 from the germline V gene are LGHNA and YSLEER. V dropped 3 bases and J dropped 9 bases, with 17 bases sitting between them. CDR3 bases: TGCGCCAGCAGCCAGGGGACTGGGGTGGGTAAAAAACTGTTTTTT. Translated: CASSQGTGVGKKLFF.

This clonotype was seen repeatedly, ten times or more. The chain joins TRBV7-9 to TRBJ2-7, with TRBD2 identical over 12 bases. The CDR3 totals 15 residues. The germline V gene encodes CDR1 SEHNR and CDR2 FQNEAQ (reference sequence). Unmatched junction bases numbered 4, after V lost 0 bases and J lost 7 bases. The CDR3 nucleotides read TGTGCCAGCAGCTTAGCGTCTAGCGGGAGGGGGGAGCAGTACTTC. Translation gives CASSLASSGRGEQYF. Using reference TRBV7-9 and TRBJ2-7 for the parts outside the CDR3, the full variable domain is DTGVSQNPRHKITKRGQNVTFRCDPISEHNRLYWYRQTLGQGPEFLTYFQNEAQLEKSRLLSDRFSAERPKGSFSTLEIQRTEQGDSAMYLCASSLASSGRGEQYFGPGTRLTVT.

Ten or more counts support this clonotype. The chain recombines TRBV20-1 with TRBJ2-1; 11 nucleotides align to TRBD1. The junction had 10 bases not matched to a gene; V was cut back by 6 bases and J by 6 bases. The CDR3 is 15 residues long. In germline, CDR1 is DFQATT, CDR2 SNEGSKA (reference sequence). The CDR3 coding sequence is TGCAGTGCGGACGAACCCGGGACAGGGGGCAATGAGCAGTTCTTC. Its translation: CSADEPGTGGNEQFF.

In regard to this clonotype: One junction end disagrees with the germline gene, perhaps due to a read error. CDR3 sequence (DNA): TGTGCCGGCAGCGTCCAGGGGGCTGCTAATGAGCAGTTCTTC. Its protein is CAGSVQGAANEQFF. The rearrangement joins TRBV7-2 to TRBJ2-1; 8 nucleotides match TRBD1. The CDR3 has 14 amino acids. In germline, CDR1 is SGHTA, CDR2 FQGNSA.

CDR3 sequence reads: CASRGGFSGELFF. The CDR3 DNA is TGTGCCAGTAGGGGCGGGTTCTCCGGGGAGCTGTTTTTT. This rearrangement joins TRBV19 to TRBJ2-2, with a tentative D call TRBD2 (5 bases). This CDR3 region has 13 residues. V shed 6 bases and J shed 6 bases, with 11 bases lying between them. CDR1 is LNHDA and CDR2 is SQIVND in the germline V gene (reference sequence).

This clonotype has a single count. One end of the junction varies from germline; a read error may be responsible. The chain has TRBV5-1 and TRBJ2-2, with 8 bases matching TRBD2. The germline V gene encodes CDR1 SGHRS and CDR2 YFSETQ. This CDR3 region has 15 residues. In DNA, the CDR3 is TGCGCCAGCAGCATCGGGAGGGGGAACTCCGGGGAGCTGTTTTTT. It is translated as CASSIGRGNSGELFF.